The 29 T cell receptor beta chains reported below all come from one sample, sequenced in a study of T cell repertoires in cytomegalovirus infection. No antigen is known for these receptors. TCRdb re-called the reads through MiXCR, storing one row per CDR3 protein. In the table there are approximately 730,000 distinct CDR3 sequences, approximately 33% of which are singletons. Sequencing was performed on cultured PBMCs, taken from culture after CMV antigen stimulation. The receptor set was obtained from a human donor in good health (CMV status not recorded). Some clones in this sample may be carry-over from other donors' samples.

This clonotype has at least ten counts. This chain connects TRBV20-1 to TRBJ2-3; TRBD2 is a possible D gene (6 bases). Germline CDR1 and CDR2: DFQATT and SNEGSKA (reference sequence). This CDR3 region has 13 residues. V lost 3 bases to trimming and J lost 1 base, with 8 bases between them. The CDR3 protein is CSARGEGTDTQYF. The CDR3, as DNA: TGCAGTGCTAGGGGGGAGGGCACAGATACGCAGTATTTT.

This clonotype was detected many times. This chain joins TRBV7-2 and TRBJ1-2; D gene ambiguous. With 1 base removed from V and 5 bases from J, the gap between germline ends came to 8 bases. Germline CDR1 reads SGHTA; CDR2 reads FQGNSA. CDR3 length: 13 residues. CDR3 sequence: CASSLELDYGYTF. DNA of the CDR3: TGTGCCAGCAGCTTAGAATTGGATTATGGCTACACCTTC.

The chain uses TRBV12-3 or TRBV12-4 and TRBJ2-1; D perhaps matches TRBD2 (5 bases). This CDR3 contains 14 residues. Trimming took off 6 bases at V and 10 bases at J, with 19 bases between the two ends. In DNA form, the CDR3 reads TGTGCCAGCAGCTCCCCGTGGGAGACCCGGGAGCAGTTCTTC. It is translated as CASSSPWETREQFF.

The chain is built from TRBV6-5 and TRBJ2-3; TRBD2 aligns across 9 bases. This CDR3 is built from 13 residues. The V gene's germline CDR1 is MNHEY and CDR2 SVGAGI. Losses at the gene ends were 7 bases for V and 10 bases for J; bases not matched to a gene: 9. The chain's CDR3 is CASIRAGGGSQYF. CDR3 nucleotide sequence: TGTGCCAGCATAAGGGCGGGGGGGGGATCGCAGTATTTT.

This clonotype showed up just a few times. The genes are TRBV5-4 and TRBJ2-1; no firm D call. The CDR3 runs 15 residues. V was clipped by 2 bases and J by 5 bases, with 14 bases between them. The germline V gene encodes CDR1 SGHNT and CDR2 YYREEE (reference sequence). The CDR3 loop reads CASSFHGAFDNEQFF. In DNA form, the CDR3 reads TGTGCCAGCAGCTTTCACGGAGCCTTTGACAATGAGCAGTTCTTC. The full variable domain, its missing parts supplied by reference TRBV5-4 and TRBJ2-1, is ETGVTQSPTHLIKTRGQQVTLRCSSQSGHNTVSWYQQALGQGPQFIFQYYREEENGRGNFPPRFSGLQFPNYSSELNVNALELDDSALYLCASSFHGAFDNEQFFGPGTRLTVL.

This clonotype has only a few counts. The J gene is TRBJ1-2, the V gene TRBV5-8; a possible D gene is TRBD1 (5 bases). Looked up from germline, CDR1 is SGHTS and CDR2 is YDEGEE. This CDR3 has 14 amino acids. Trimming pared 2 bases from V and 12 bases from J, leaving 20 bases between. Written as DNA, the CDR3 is TGTGCCAGCAGCTTTGGATCGACAGAAATGCCTAACACCTTC. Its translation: CASSFGSTEMPNTF. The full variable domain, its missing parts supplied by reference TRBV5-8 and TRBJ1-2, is EAGVTQSPTHLIKTRGQQATLRCSPISGHTSVYWYQQALGLGLQFLLWYDEGEERNRGNFPPRFSGRQFPNYSSELNVNALELEDSALYLCASSFGSTEMPNTFGSGTRLTVV.

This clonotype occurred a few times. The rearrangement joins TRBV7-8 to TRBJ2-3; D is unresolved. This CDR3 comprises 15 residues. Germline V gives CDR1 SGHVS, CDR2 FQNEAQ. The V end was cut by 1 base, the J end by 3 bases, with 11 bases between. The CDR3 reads CASSLGSWGTDTQYF. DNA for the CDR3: TGTGCCAGCAGCTTAGGCTCTTGGGGTACAGATACGCAGTATTTT.

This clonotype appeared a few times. CDR3 nucleotides: TGTGCCAGCAGTTCCCCCCGCAGATTCTATGGCTACACCTTC. Protein product: CASSSPRRFYGYTF. This chain links TRBV6-1 with TRBJ1-2; no definite D call. Germline V gene sequence: CDR1 MNHNS, CDR2 SASEGT. V lost 5 bases, J lost 4 bases, and 14 bases lay in between. The CDR3 has 14 amino acids.

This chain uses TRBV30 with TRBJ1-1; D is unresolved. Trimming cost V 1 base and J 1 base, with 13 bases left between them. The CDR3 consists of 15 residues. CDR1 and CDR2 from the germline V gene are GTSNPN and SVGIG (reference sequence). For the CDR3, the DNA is TGTGCCTGGAGTGACGACCCAATGGGGAACACTGAAGCTTTCTTT. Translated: CAWSDDPMGNTEAFF.

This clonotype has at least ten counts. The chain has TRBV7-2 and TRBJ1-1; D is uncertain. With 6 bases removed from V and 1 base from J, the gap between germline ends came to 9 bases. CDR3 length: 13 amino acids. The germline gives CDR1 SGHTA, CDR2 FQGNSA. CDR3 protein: CASRPTENTEAFF. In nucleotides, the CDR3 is TGTGCCAGCAGGCCTACAGAGAACACTGAAGCTTTCTTT.

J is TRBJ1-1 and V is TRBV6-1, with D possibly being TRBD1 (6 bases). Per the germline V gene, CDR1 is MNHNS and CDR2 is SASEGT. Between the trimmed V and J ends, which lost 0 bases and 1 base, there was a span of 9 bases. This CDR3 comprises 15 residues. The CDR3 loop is CASSEAGAGNTEAFF. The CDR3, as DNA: TGTGCCAGCAGTGAAGCGGGGGCGGGGAACACTGAAGCTTTCTTT.

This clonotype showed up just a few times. CDR3 DNA: TGTGCCATCAGGCCGGCTTATATGCCCCTCTCTGGAAACACCATATATTTT. It encodes CAIRPAYMPLSGNTIYF. The chain joins TRBV12-3 or TRBV12-4 to TRBJ1-3; D uncertain. Deletions cut 10 bases from V and 0 bases from J, with 22 bases between. There are 17 residues in the CDR3.

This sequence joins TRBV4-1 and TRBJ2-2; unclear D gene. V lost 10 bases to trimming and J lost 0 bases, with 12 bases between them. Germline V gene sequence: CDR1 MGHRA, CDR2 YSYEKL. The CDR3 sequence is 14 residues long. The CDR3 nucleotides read TGCGCCACCCGACTGACACCGAACACCGGGGAGCTGTTTTTT. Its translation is CATRLTPNTGELFF.

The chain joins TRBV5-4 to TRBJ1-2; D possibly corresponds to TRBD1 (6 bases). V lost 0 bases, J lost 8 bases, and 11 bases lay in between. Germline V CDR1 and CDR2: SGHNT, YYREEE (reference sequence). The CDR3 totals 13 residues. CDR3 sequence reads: CASSLAGGQGYTF. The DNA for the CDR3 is TGTGCCAGCAGCTTGGCTGGGGGGCAGGGCTACACCTTC. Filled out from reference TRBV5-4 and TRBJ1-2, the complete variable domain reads ETGVTQSPTHLIKTRGQQVTLRCSSQSGHNTVSWYQQALGQGPQFIFQYYREEENGRGNFPPRFSGLQFPNYSSELNVNALELDDSALYLCASSLAGGQGYTFGSGTRLTVV.

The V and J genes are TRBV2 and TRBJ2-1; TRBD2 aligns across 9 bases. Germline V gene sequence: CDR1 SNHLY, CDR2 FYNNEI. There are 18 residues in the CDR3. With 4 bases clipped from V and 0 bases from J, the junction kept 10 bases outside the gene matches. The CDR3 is CASSGFGGGGASYNEQFF. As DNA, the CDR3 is TGTGCCAGCAGTGGGTTTGGTGGCGGGGGGGCCTCCTACAATGAGCAGTTCTTC.

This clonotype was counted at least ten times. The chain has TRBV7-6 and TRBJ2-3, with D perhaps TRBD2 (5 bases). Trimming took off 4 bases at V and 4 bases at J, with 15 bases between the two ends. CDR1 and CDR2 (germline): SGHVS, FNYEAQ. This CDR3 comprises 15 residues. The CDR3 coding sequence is TGTGCCAGCAGCTGGAGGATAGGTCGTGCAGATACGCAGTATTTT. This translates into CASSWRIGRADTQYF.

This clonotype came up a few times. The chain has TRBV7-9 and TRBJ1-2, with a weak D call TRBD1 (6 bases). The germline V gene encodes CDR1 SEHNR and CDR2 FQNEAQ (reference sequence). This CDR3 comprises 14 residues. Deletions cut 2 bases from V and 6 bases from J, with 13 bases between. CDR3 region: CASSLSPDSHGYTF. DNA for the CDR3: TGTGCCAGCAGCTTATCCCCGGACAGCCATGGCTACACCTTC.

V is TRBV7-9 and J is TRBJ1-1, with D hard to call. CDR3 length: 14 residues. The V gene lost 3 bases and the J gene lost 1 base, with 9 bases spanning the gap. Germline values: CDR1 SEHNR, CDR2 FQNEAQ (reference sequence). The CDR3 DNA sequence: TGTGCCAGCAGCTTTATCGAGGGGAACACTGAAGCTTTCTTT. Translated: CASSFIEGNTEAFF.

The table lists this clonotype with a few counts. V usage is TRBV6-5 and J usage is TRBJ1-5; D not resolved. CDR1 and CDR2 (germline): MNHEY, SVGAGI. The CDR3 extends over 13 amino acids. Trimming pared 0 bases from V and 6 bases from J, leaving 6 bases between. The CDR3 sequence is CASSYSTIQPQHF. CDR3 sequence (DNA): TGTGCCAGCAGTTACTCGACAATTCAGCCCCAGCATTTT.

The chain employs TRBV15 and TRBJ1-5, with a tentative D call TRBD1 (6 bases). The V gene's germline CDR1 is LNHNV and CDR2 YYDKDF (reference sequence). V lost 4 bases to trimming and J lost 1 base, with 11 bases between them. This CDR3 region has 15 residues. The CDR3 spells CATSKGDVSNQPQHF. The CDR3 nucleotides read TGTGCCACCAGCAAGGGGGATGTGAGCAATCAGCCCCAGCATTTT. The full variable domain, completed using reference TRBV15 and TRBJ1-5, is DAMVIQNPRYQVTQFGKPVTLSCSQTLNHNVMYWYQQKSSQAPKLLFHYYDKDFNNEADTPDNFQSRRPNTSFCFLDIRSPGLGDTAMYLCATSKGDVSNQPQHFGDGTRLSIL.

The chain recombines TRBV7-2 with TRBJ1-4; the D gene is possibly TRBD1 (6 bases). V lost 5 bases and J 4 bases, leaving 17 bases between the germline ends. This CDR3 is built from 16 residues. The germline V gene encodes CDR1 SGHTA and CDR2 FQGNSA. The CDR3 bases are TGTGCCAGCAGCCCCTCGGGACGGGGGCTTAATGAAAAACTGTTTTTT. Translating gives CASSPSGRGLNEKLFF. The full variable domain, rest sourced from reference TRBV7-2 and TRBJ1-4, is GAGVSQSPSNKVTEKGKDVELRCDPISGHTALYWYRQSLGQGLEFLIYFQGNSAPDKSGLPSDRFSAERTGGSVSTLTIQRTQQEDSAVYLCASSPSGRGLNEKLFFGSGTQLSVL.

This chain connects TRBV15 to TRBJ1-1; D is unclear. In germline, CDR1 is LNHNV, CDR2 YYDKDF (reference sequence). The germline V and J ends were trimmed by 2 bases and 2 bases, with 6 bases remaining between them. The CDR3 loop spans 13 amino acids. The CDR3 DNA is TGTGCCACCAGCAGACTATCCAACACTGAAGCTTTCTTT. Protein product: CATSRLSNTEAFF. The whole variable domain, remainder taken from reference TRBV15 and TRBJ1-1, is DAMVIQNPRYQVTQFGKPVTLSCSQTLNHNVMYWYQQKSSQAPKLLFHYYDKDFNNEADTPDNFQSRRPNTSFCFLDIRSPGLGDTAMYLCATSRLSNTEAFFGQGTRLTVV.

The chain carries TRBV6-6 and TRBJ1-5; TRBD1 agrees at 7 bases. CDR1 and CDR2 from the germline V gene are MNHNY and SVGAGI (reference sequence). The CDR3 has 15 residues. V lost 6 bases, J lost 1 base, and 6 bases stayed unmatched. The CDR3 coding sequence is TGTGCCAGCAGACCAAAGACAGGGAGCAATCAGCCCCAGCATTTT. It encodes CASRPKTGSNQPQHF.

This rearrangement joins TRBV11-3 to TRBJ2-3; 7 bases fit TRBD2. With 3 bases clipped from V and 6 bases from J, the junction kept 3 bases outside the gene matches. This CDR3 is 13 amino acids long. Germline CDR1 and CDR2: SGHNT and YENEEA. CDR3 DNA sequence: TGTGCCAGCAGCTTCCGACTAGCTGATACGCAGTATTTT. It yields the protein CASSFRLADTQYF.

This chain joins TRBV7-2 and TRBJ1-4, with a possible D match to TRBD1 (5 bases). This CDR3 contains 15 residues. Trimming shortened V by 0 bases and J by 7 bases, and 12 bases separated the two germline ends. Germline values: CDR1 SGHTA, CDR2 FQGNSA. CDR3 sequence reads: CASSLAQGMSEKLFF. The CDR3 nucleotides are TGTGCCAGCAGCTTAGCGCAGGGAATGAGTGAAAAACTGTTTTTT.

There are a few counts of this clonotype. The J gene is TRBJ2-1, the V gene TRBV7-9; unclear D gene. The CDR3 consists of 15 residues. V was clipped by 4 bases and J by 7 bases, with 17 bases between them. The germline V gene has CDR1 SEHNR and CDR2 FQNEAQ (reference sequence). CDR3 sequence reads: CASSSAPFGENEQFF. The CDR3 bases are TGTGCCAGCAGCTCAGCACCGTTTGGGGAAAATGAGCAGTTCTTC.

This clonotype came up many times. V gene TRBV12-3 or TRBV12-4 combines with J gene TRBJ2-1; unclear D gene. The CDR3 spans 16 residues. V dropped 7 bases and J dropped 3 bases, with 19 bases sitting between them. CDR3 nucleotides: TGTGCCAGCACCCTAGTCCCGGGCCTGCGCTACAATGAGCAGTTCTTC. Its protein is CASTLVPGLRYNEQFF.

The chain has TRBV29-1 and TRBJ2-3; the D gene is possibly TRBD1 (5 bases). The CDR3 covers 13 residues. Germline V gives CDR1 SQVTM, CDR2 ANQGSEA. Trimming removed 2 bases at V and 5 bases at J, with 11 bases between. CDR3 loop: CSVEKGAGDTQYF. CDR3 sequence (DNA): TGCAGCGTTGAAAAAGGGGCTGGAGATACGCAGTATTTT.

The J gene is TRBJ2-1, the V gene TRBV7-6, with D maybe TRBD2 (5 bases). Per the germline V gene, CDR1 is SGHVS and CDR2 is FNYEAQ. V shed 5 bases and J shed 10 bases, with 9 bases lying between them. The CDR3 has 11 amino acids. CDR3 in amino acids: CASSPGKEQFF. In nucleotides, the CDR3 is TGTGCCAGCAGCCCGGGAAAAGAGCAGTTCTTC.